This T cell receptor beta chain was profiled in a study of T cells after somatic rescue of genetic block. Produced via immunoSEQ multiplex PCR; TCRdb's table is partial and in-frame only. The sample records about 52,000 clones, 90% to 97% being singletons. The CDR3 length is 19 residues. The V and J ends lost 4 bases and 1 base, in that order; junction bases with no gene match: 9. The germline gives CDR1 MGHRA, CDR2 YSYEKL. The sequence derives from a child younger than two. The genes are TRBV4-1 and TRBJ2-2; 13 nucleotides align to TRBD2. Source material: peripheral blood mononuclear cells (PBMCs). The chain's CDR3 is CASSPTGLAGVMNTGELFF. DNA of the CDR3: TGCGCCAGCAGCCCCACCGGACTAGCGGGAGTAATGAACACCGGGGAGCTGTTTTTT.